Following are 2 T cell receptor beta chains from one sample sequenced in a study of response to subunit inactivated influenza vaccine. TCRdb ran MiXCR on the RT-PCR reads and lists one entry per CDR3 protein. Of approximately 530,000 distinct CDR3 sequences in the sample, approximately 7.6% were seen once. This material consisted of PBMCs from blood, taken around 25 months after vaccination. These TCRs come from a man between 50 and 69 years old who received an inactivated influenza vaccine.

Only a few counts were recorded for this clonotype. The V and J genes are TRBV19 and TRBJ2-3; 9 bases line up with TRBD1. The junction had 13 bases not matched to a gene; V was cut back by 5 bases and J by 7 bases. Germline V CDR1 and CDR2: LNHDA, SQIVND (reference sequence). CDR3 size: 16 residues. CDR3 DNA: TGTGCCAGTAGTTCCCCGGGGACAGGGCGTGTAAATACGCAGTATTTT. It is translated as CASSSPGTGRVNTQYF.

Many counts were recorded for this clonotype. This sequence joins TRBV5-1 and TRBJ2-5, with 8 positions matching TRBD1. Germline lookup yields CDR1 SGHRS and CDR2 YFSETQ. The V gene end was trimmed by 3 bases and the J gene end by 5 bases; junction bases not matched to a gene: 9. This CDR3 is built from 15 residues. The chain's CDR3 is CASSYADRGTETQYF. In nucleotides, the CDR3 is TGCGCCAGCAGCTACGCCGACAGGGGAACCGAGACCCAGTACTTC. Using reference TRBV5-1 and TRBJ2-5 for the parts outside the CDR3, the full variable domain is KAGVTQTPRYLIKTRGQQVTLSCSPISGHRSVSWYQQTPGQGLQFLFEYFSETQRNKGNFPGRFSGRQFSNSRSEMNVSTLELGDSALYLCASSYADRGTETQYFGPGTRLLVL.